The rows below give T cell receptor beta chains drawn from one sample of a study of T cell changes during pregnancy in multiple sclerosis. The protocol was immunoSEQ multiplex PCR, while the TCRdb copy is restricted to in-frame clones and leaves out a portion. The sample lists 68,000 or so clones, 92% occurring once. Sequencing was performed on peripheral blood, taken in the second trimester of pregnancy. The receptors derive from a female donor in good health, enrolled as a control in a pregnancy study. CDR3s include the opening cysteine and the closing phenylalanine or tryptophan. A D gene is named only where the DNA matches it firmly. Clone size is stated in some rows and not others, as once, few, many or a class when expanded.

j_gene,d_gene,abundance,v_gene,CDR3nt,CDR3aa
TRBJ2-3,-,-,TRBV29-1,TGCAGCGCCTCTCCGGCAGGGGGCACAGATACGCAGTATTTT,CSASPAGGTDTQYF
TRBJ1-5,TRBD1,-,TRBV6-5,TGTGCCAGCAGTTGGACAGGGGGAGGCAATCAGCCCCAGCATTTT,CASSWTGGGNQPQHF
TRBJ2-3,TRBD2,-,TRBV6-4,TGTGCCAGCAGTGACGGGACTAGCGGGGGAGATACGCAGTATTTT,CASSDGTSGGDTQYF
TRBJ1-5,TRBD1,-,TRBV10-3,TGTGCCATCAGCCCCGACAGGGATGTAGGACAGCCCCAGCATTTT,CAISPDRDVGQPQHF
TRBJ2-1,-,-,TRBV30,TGTGCCTGGAGTCGTTATGACATGTACAATGAGCAGTTCTTC,CAWSRYDMYNEQFF
TRBJ2-7,-,-,TRBV7-9,TGTGCCAGCAGCCCCCGCGAGGTCAACGAGCAGTACTTC,CASSPREVNEQYF
TRBJ1-5,-,-,TRBV6-1,TGTGCCAGCAGTGCCACTTCAAATCAGCCCCAGCATTTT,CASSATSNQPQHF
TRBJ1-5,TRBD1,-,TRBV15,TGTGCCACCAGCAGAAGACAGGGAAGCAATCAGCCCCAGCATTTT,CATSRRQGSNQPQHF
TRBJ2-3,-,-,TRBV15,TGTGCCACCAGCATAACAGGGAGCACAGATACGCAGTATTTT,CATSITGSTDTQYF
TRBJ2-7,TRBD2,-,TRBV29-1,TGCAGCGTTGAACAAGGGACTAGGGGCGAGCAGTACTTC,CSVEQGTRGEQYF
TRBJ2-7,-,-,TRBV11-3,TGTGCCAGCAGCCCCGACAGGCCCGGCGAGCAGTACTTC,CASSPDRPGEQYF
TRBJ1-5,TRBD1,-,TRBV28,TGTGCCAGCAGAAGGACAGGGGTCGTTTTGCAGCCCCAGCATTTT,CASRRTGVVLQPQHF
TRBJ1-3,-,-,TRBV7-9,TGTGCCAGCAGCTTAGCCCTCAGGGACTCTGGAAACACCATATATTTT,CASSLALRDSGNTIYF
TRBJ2-7,TRBD2,-,TRBV7-9,TGTGCCAGCAGCCCGGGACTACACTACGAGCAGTACTTC,CASSPGLHYEQYF
TRBJ2-5,-,-,TRBV14,TGTGCCAGCAGCCAAGTCGGAGTGACCCAGTACTTC,CASSQVGVTQYF
TRBJ2-2,-,once,TRBV7-2,TGTGCCAGCAGTCAGACCGGGGAGCTGTTTTTT,CASSQTGELFF
TRBJ2-2,-,-,TRBV9,TGTGCCAGCAGGAGGGAGCCCTTCACCGGGGAGCTGTTTTTT,CASRREPFTGELFF
TRBJ1-4,TRBD1,-,TRBV4-1,TGCGCCAGCAGCCAAGATTCACAGGGGATCGGGGGAAATGAAAAACTGTTTTTT,CASSQDSQGIGGNEKLFF
TRBJ1-3,TRBD1,-,TRBV7-2,TGTGCCAGCAGGCAACAGGGGTCCGGAAACACCATATATTTT,CASRQQGSGNTIYF
TRBJ1-6,-,-,TRBV28,TGTGCCAGCAGCCGTCAGGGGATCCGGTATAATTCACCCCTCCACTTT,CASSRQGIRYNSPLHF
TRBJ1-2,-,-,TRBV11-2,TGTGCCAGCAGCGAGGCCGGTAACTATGGCTACACCTTC,CASSEAGNYGYTF
TRBJ2-7,-,-,TRBV5-4,TGTGCCAGCAGCTCGGGGGGCGGGACCTACGAGCAGTACTTC,CASSSGGGTYEQYF
TRBJ1-1,-,-,TRBV30,TGTGCCTGGAAAGGGGGAACCGTCGGAGCTTTCTTT,CAWKGGTVGAFF
TRBJ2-3,TRBD2,-,TRBV5-6,TGTGCCAGCAGCTTGACTAGCGGGGGGGCTTCAGATACGCAGTATTTT,CASSLTSGGASDTQYF
TRBJ1-4,-,-,TRBV28,TGTGCCAGCAGTTTAGCTGGGCAGAATGAAAAACTGTTTTTT,CASSLAGQNEKLFF
TRBJ2-5,-,-,TRBV29-1,TGCAGCGTTGAGGAAATCGGGAGCCAAGAGACCCAGTACTTC,CSVEEIGSQETQYF
TRBJ1-4,TRBD1,-,TRBV7-6,TGTGCCAGCAGGCCCGGGGACAGGAGGAATGAAAAACTGTTTTTT,CASRPGDRRNEKLFF
TRBJ1-1,-,medium-sized,TRBV19,TGTGCCAGTAGTAGCACAGTGAACACTGAAGCTTTCTTT,CASSSTVNTEAFF
TRBJ2-5,-,once,TRBV9,TGTGCCAGCAGCCAAGTAGGGGGGGACATACAGACCCAGTACTTC,CASSQVGGDIQTQYF
TRBJ1-1,TRBD1,-,TRBV2,TGTGCCAGCAGTGAGCGGACAGGGGGTTCTGAAGCTTTCTTT,CASSERTGGSEAFF
TRBJ1-5,TRBD1,-,TRBV6-1,TGTGCCAGCAGTGATTTGACAGGGGATCAGCCCCAGCATTTT,CASSDLTGDQPQHF
TRBJ2-5,-,once,TRBV5-1,TGCGCCAGCAGCGTACAGGAGACCCAGTACTTC,CASSVQETQYF
TRBJ2-7,-,-,TRBV6-1,TGTGCCTTGGGGGAGGGGGATAGGGGCGAGCAGTACTTC,CALGEGDRGEQYF
TRBJ2-3,-,-,TRBV4-1,TGCGCCAGCAGCCAAGATCTATTCGGTAGCACAGATACGCAGTATTTT,CASSQDLFGSTDTQYF
TRBJ2-3,TRBD2,-,TRBV11-2,TGTGCCAGCAGCCGCGGGAGAGCGGGAGGACGAACAGATACGCAGTATTTT,CASSRGRAGGRTDTQYF
TRBJ2-6,-,-,TRBV27,TGTGCCAGCAGTTACTCCTCTGGGGCCAACGTCCTGACTTTC,CASSYSSGANVLTF
TRBJ2-7,-,-,TRBV6-5,TGTGCCAGCAGTTACTCGGGGCCTCCTTCCTACGAGCAGTACTTC,CASSYSGPPSYEQYF
TRBJ2-1,-,-,TRBV10-2,TGCGCCAGCAGTGTAAGGAGCTCCTACAATGAGCAGTTCTTC,CASSVRSSYNEQFF
TRBJ1-1,-,-,TRBV28,TGTGCCAGCAGTTTTACGGTCACTGAAGCTTTCTTT,CASSFTVTEAFF
TRBJ2-7,-,once,TRBV7-8,TGTGCCAGCAGCCCCGTCGGAGCGCCCGAGCAGTACTTC,CASSPVGAPEQYF
TRBJ2-3,TRBD1,once,TRBV14,TGTGCCAGCAGCTCGGGAAGGACAGGGGAGACTACGCAGTATTTT,CASSSGRTGETTQYF
TRBJ1-1,TRBD1,-,TRBV28,TGTGCCAGCAGTATCCACGGGACAGGTCGCACTGAAGCTTTCTTT,CASSIHGTGRTEAFF
TRBJ2-3,TRBD2,-,TRBV7-9,TGTGCCAGCAGCTCCTTGGGACTAGCGGGAGATACGCAGTATTTT,CASSSLGLAGDTQYF
TRBJ1-2,-,-,TRBV21-1,TGTGCCAGCAGCAGGTATCAGGCACGGGGGTATGGCTACACCTTC,CASSRYQARGYGYTF
TRBJ2-7,TRBD2,-,TRBV28,TGTGCCAGCACCAACCGCGCGGGAGTGACCTACGAGCAGTACTTC,CASTNRAGVTYEQYF
TRBJ1-2,TRBD1,-,TRBV7-9,TGTGCCAGCAGCCTGACAGGGGGCTCCGGCTACACCTTC,CASSLTGGSGYTF
TRBJ2-2,-,-,TRBV5-1,TGCGCCAGCAGCTGGGGGACTACCGGGGAGCTGTTTTTT,CASSWGTTGELFF
TRBJ1-3,-,few,TRBV2,TGTGCCAGCAGTGAACCGGGGTCTGGAAACACCATATATTTT,CASSEPGSGNTIYF
TRBJ1-2,-,-,TRBV7-9,TGTGCCAGCAGCTCAAGCAGGGGCTGGGGCTACACCTTC,CASSSSRGWGYTF
TRBJ1-3,-,-,TRBV4-3,TGCGCCAGCAGCCAAGATACCCTGGCTCTCGTCTCTGGAAACACCATATATTTT,CASSQDTLALVSGNTIYF
TRBJ2-1,TRBD1,-,TRBV28,TGTGCCAGCAAGGGTAAGGGACAGGGGGCCAATGAGCAGTTCTTC,CASKGKGQGANEQFF
TRBJ2-3,-,-,TRBV5-4,TGTGCCAGCAGCAGCGGGACACTGGAGACAGATACGCAGTATTTT,CASSSGTLETDTQYF
TRBJ1-1,-,-,TRBV6-5,TGTGCCAGCAGTTACGCGACGGAGATGAACACTGAAGCTTTCTTT,CASSYATEMNTEAFF
TRBJ1-1,TRBD1,-,TRBV13,TGTGCCAGCAGCGACGACCGACAGGGAAACACTGAAGCTTTCTTT,CASSDDRQGNTEAFF
TRBJ1-3,-,-,TRBV10-2,TGCGCCAGCAGTGAGTCGACGGGGGCTGGAAACACCATATATTTT,CASSESTGAGNTIYF
TRBJ1-5,TRBD1,-,TRBV5-1,TGCGCCAGCAGCCCTGGGACAGCCGGTCGTAGTCAGCCCCAGCATTTT,CASSPGTAGRSQPQHF
TRBJ1-5,-,-,TRBV7-2,TGTGCCAGCAGCGATAGGGGTTATAGCAATCAGCCCCAGCATTTT,CASSDRGYSNQPQHF